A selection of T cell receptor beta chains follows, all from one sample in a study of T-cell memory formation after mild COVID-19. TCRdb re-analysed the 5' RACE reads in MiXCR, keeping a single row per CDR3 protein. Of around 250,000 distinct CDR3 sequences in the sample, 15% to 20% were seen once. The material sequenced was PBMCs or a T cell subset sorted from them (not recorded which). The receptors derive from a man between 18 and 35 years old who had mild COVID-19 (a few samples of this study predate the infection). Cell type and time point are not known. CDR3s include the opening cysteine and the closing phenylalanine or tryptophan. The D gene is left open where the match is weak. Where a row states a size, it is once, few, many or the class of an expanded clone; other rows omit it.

cdr3_nt: TGTGCCAGCAGCCGTCCGATGGGGACCTCCTATAATTCACCCCTCCACTTT; cdr3_aa: CASSRPMGTSYNSPLHF; clone_size: NA; v_call: TRBV7-9; j_call: TRBJ1-6; cdr3_length: 17; d_call: NA
cdr3_nt: TGTGCCAGCAGCGCATTGAGTATCCAGGGTAGCACCGGGGAGCTGTTTTTT; cdr3_aa: CASSALSIQGSTGELFF; clone_size: NA; v_call: TRBV9; j_call: TRBJ2-2; cdr3_length: 17; d_call: NA
cdr3_nt: TGTGCCAGCAGCAAAGCCTGCGGGCCCGAAGCTTTCTTT; cdr3_aa: CASSKACGPEAFF; clone_size: NA; v_call: TRBV21-1; j_call: TRBJ1-1; cdr3_length: 13; d_call: NA
cdr3_nt: TGTGCCAGCAGCGCCCCAGCGGGGGTAGGAGAGACCCAGTACTTC; cdr3_aa: CASSAPAGVGETQYF; clone_size: once; v_call: TRBV7-9; j_call: TRBJ2-5; cdr3_length: 15; d_call: TRBD2
cdr3_nt: TGTGCCAGCAGCCCTGACTGGAATGAGCAGTTATTC; cdr3_aa: CASSPDWNEQLF; clone_size: NA; v_call: TRBV9; j_call: TRBJ2-1; cdr3_length: 12; d_call: NA
cdr3_nt: TGTGCCAGCAACAGCCGGGACGCCGCTAACTATGGCTACACCTTC; cdr3_aa: CASNSRDAANYGYTF; clone_size: NA; v_call: TRBV3-1; j_call: TRBJ1-2; cdr3_length: 15; d_call: NA
cdr3_nt: TGTGCCACCAGCGGGGGTTATTCACCCCTCCACTTT; cdr3_aa: CATSGGYSPLHF; clone_size: few; v_call: TRBV15; j_call: TRBJ1-6; cdr3_length: 12; d_call: NA
cdr3_nt: TGTGCCAGCAGTCGGACGGTCTACGAGCAGTACTTC; cdr3_aa: CASSRTVYEQYF; clone_size: NA; v_call: TRBV12-3/TRBV12-4; j_call: TRBJ2-7; cdr3_length: 12; d_call: NA
cdr3_nt: NA; cdr3_aa: CASSFQMSGESDSPLHF; clone_size: NA; v_call: TRBV11-2; j_call: TRBJ1-6; cdr3_length: 17; d_call: NA
cdr3_nt: TGTGCCAGTAGGGACCTGGGGACCCCCGAACAGGCTTTCTTT; cdr3_aa: CASRDLGTPEQAFF; clone_size: once; v_call: TRBV19; j_call: TRBJ1-1; cdr3_length: 14; d_call: NA
cdr3_nt: TGTGCCAGCAGCCAGTTAAGCGGGGAGCTGTTTTTT; cdr3_aa: CASSQLSGELFF; clone_size: few; v_call: TRBV3-1; j_call: TRBJ2-2; cdr3_length: 12; d_call: NA
cdr3_nt: TGTGCCAGCAGCCAAGAAAGAGGCAGGGTCGGGACCGGGGAGCTGTTTTTT; cdr3_aa: CASSQERGRVGTGELFF; clone_size: NA; v_call: TRBV7-2; j_call: TRBJ2-2; cdr3_length: 17; d_call: NA
cdr3_nt: TGCGCCAGCAGCTTCGGGGAGCGGGGGGCCCCCACAGATACGCAGTATTTT; cdr3_aa: CASSFGERGAPTDTQYF; clone_size: NA; v_call: TRBV5-1; j_call: TRBJ2-3; cdr3_length: 17; d_call: TRBD2
cdr3_nt: TGCAGTGCTCTACCGATGACAGTAGAAGCTTTCTTT; cdr3_aa: CSALPMTVEAFF; clone_size: NA; v_call: TRBV20-1; j_call: TRBJ1-1; cdr3_length: 12; d_call: NA
cdr3_nt: TGTGCCAGTAGTCCCCCTGGGGACAGTTCTGAAGCTTTCTTT; cdr3_aa: CASSPPGDSSEAFF; clone_size: many; v_call: TRBV19; j_call: TRBJ1-1; cdr3_length: 14; d_call: TRBD1
cdr3_nt: TGTGCCAGCAGCCAGAGCCCCATGGGGGACTATGGCTACACCTTC; cdr3_aa: CASSQSPMGDYGYTF; clone_size: NA; v_call: TRBV4-2; j_call: TRBJ1-2; cdr3_length: 15; d_call: NA
cdr3_nt: TGTGCCAGCAGCGACTCAGGGACTACCAAATACTTC; cdr3_aa: CASSDSGTTKYF; clone_size: NA; v_call: TRBV7-2; j_call: TRBJ2-5; cdr3_length: 12; d_call: TRBD2
cdr3_nt: TGTGCCAGCAGTCCGCGGGGAGGCTTGAACACTGAAGCTTTCTTT; cdr3_aa: CASSPRGGLNTEAFF; clone_size: many; v_call: TRBV12-3/TRBV12-4; j_call: TRBJ1-1; cdr3_length: 15; d_call: NA
cdr3_nt: TGTGCCAGCAGCCTTTACCACCCCGTGGGTCGAAGCACAGATACGCAGTATTTT; cdr3_aa: CASSLYHPVGRSTDTQYF; clone_size: NA; v_call: TRBV7-6; j_call: TRBJ2-3; cdr3_length: 18; d_call: NA
cdr3_nt: TGCAGCGTTGGGTTAAGGGGCCGTCTGTTTTTT; cdr3_aa: CSVGLRGRLFF; clone_size: few; v_call: TRBV29-1; j_call: TRBJ2-2; cdr3_length: 11; d_call: NA
cdr3_nt: TGCGCCAGCAGCCAAGTTGCAGGGGTGATTGCCGGGGAGCTGTTTTTT; cdr3_aa: CASSQVAGVIAGELFF; clone_size: few; v_call: TRBV4-1; j_call: TRBJ2-2; cdr3_length: 16; d_call: NA
cdr3_nt: TGCAGTGCTTCGGCGGGCTACAATGAGCAGTTCTTC; cdr3_aa: CSASAGYNEQFF; clone_size: few; v_call: TRBV20-1; j_call: TRBJ2-1; cdr3_length: 12; d_call: NA
cdr3_nt: TGTGCCAGCAGCCGCGGGACAGGGGTGGGCTACACCTTC; cdr3_aa: CASSRGTGVGYTF; clone_size: few; v_call: TRBV7-2; j_call: TRBJ1-2; cdr3_length: 13; d_call: TRBD1
cdr3_nt: TGTGCCAGCAGCCGATCCGAGACAGCAACTAATGAAAAACTGTTTTTT; cdr3_aa: CASSRSETATNEKLFF; clone_size: NA; v_call: TRBV3-1; j_call: TRBJ1-4; cdr3_length: 16; d_call: NA
cdr3_nt: TGTGCCAGCACACCCCCGTCCGGGTGGCGAACTGAAGCTTTCTTT; cdr3_aa: CASTPPSGWRTEAFF; clone_size: NA; v_call: TRBV28; j_call: TRBJ1-1; cdr3_length: 15; d_call: NA
cdr3_nt: TGTGCCATCAGTGGTCAGGGTGACATTCAGTACTTC; cdr3_aa: CAISGQGDIQYF; clone_size: few; v_call: TRBV10-3; j_call: TRBJ2-4; cdr3_length: 12; d_call: NA
cdr3_nt: TGTGCCAGCGGCGGTGGGGTGGAGCAGTTCTTC; cdr3_aa: CASGGGVEQFF; clone_size: few; v_call: TRBV7-9; j_call: TRBJ2-1; cdr3_length: 11; d_call: NA
cdr3_nt: TGTGCCAGCAGCGCAGTTGGATATGGCTACACCTTC; cdr3_aa: CASSAVGYGYTF; clone_size: few; v_call: TRBV28; j_call: TRBJ1-2; cdr3_length: 12; d_call: NA
cdr3_nt: TGTGCCAGCAGCTTACAGGCTAGTGCAGATACGCAGTATTTT; cdr3_aa: CASSLQASADTQYF; clone_size: many; v_call: TRBV7-2; j_call: TRBJ2-3; cdr3_length: 14; d_call: NA
cdr3_nt: TGTGCCAGCAAATCGGGGGGGCAAGATACGCAGTATTTT; cdr3_aa: CASKSGGQDTQYF; clone_size: few; v_call: TRBV2; j_call: TRBJ2-3; cdr3_length: 13; d_call: TRBD2
cdr3_nt: TGCGCCAGCAGCGTAGGACCACAGGGGACGAACACTGAAGCTTTCTTT; cdr3_aa: CASSVGPQGTNTEAFF; clone_size: many; v_call: TRBV5-1; j_call: TRBJ1-1; cdr3_length: 16; d_call: TRBD1
cdr3_nt: TGTGCCAGCAGCACGGGGACAGGCCTGAACACTGAAGCTTTCTTT; cdr3_aa: CASSTGTGLNTEAFF; clone_size: few; v_call: TRBV5-4; j_call: TRBJ1-1; cdr3_length: 15; d_call: TRBD1
cdr3_nt: TGTGCCAGCAGCTCAGGGCGCAATGAGCAGTTCTTC; cdr3_aa: CASSSGRNEQFF; clone_size: many; v_call: TRBV12-3/TRBV12-4; j_call: TRBJ2-1; cdr3_length: 12; d_call: NA
cdr3_nt: TGTGCCAGCAGCTTAGATCCGTTGGGCGGGACCGGGGAGCTGTTTTTT; cdr3_aa: CASSLDPLGGTGELFF; clone_size: once; v_call: TRBV11-2; j_call: TRBJ2-2; cdr3_length: 16; d_call: NA
cdr3_nt: TGCGCCAGCAGCTTGGGCCTTGGGGGTCTCAATGAGCAGTTCTTC; cdr3_aa: CASSLGLGGLNEQFF; clone_size: few; v_call: TRBV5-1; j_call: TRBJ2-1; cdr3_length: 15; d_call: NA
cdr3_nt: TGTGCCACCAGCAGAGATCTCAGGATGGAGCAGTACTTC; cdr3_aa: CATSRDLRMEQYF; clone_size: NA; v_call: TRBV15; j_call: TRBJ2-7; cdr3_length: 13; d_call: NA
cdr3_nt: TGCGCCAGCAGCCAAGCCAGATCCAATCAGCCCCAGCATTTT; cdr3_aa: CASSQARSNQPQHF; clone_size: NA; v_call: TRBV4-1; j_call: TRBJ1-5; cdr3_length: 14; d_call: NA
cdr3_nt: TGTGCCAGCAGCGTAGTCCAACAGGGATACTATGGCTACACCTTC; cdr3_aa: CASSVVQQGYYGYTF; clone_size: NA; v_call: TRBV5-6; j_call: TRBJ1-2; cdr3_length: 15; d_call: NA
cdr3_nt: TGTGCCAGCAGTCCGACGGGGGTGGCGGGCGGCTACACCTTC; cdr3_aa: CASSPTGVAGGYTF; clone_size: NA; v_call: TRBV2; j_call: TRBJ1-2; cdr3_length: 14; d_call: NA
cdr3_nt: TGTGCCAGTAGCCGCTTCGGGATGAGCACAGATACGCAGTATTTT; cdr3_aa: CASSRFGMSTDTQYF; clone_size: few; v_call: TRBV19; j_call: TRBJ2-3; cdr3_length: 15; d_call: NA
cdr3_nt: TGCGCCAGCAGCCAAGTGGGGACCGAAGAGACCCAGTACTTC; cdr3_aa: CASSQVGTEETQYF; clone_size: few; v_call: TRBV4-1; j_call: TRBJ2-5; cdr3_length: 14; d_call: NA
cdr3_nt: TGTGCCAGCAAGGGGGGGCCATCCTACGAGCAGTACTTC; cdr3_aa: CASKGGPSYEQYF; clone_size: NA; v_call: TRBV7-9; j_call: TRBJ2-7; cdr3_length: 13; d_call: NA
cdr3_nt: TGCGCCAGCAGAGACCCTCGGGGGAAGGATCAGCCCCAGCATTTT; cdr3_aa: CASRDPRGKDQPQHF; clone_size: NA; v_call: TRBV4-1; j_call: TRBJ1-5; cdr3_length: 15; d_call: NA